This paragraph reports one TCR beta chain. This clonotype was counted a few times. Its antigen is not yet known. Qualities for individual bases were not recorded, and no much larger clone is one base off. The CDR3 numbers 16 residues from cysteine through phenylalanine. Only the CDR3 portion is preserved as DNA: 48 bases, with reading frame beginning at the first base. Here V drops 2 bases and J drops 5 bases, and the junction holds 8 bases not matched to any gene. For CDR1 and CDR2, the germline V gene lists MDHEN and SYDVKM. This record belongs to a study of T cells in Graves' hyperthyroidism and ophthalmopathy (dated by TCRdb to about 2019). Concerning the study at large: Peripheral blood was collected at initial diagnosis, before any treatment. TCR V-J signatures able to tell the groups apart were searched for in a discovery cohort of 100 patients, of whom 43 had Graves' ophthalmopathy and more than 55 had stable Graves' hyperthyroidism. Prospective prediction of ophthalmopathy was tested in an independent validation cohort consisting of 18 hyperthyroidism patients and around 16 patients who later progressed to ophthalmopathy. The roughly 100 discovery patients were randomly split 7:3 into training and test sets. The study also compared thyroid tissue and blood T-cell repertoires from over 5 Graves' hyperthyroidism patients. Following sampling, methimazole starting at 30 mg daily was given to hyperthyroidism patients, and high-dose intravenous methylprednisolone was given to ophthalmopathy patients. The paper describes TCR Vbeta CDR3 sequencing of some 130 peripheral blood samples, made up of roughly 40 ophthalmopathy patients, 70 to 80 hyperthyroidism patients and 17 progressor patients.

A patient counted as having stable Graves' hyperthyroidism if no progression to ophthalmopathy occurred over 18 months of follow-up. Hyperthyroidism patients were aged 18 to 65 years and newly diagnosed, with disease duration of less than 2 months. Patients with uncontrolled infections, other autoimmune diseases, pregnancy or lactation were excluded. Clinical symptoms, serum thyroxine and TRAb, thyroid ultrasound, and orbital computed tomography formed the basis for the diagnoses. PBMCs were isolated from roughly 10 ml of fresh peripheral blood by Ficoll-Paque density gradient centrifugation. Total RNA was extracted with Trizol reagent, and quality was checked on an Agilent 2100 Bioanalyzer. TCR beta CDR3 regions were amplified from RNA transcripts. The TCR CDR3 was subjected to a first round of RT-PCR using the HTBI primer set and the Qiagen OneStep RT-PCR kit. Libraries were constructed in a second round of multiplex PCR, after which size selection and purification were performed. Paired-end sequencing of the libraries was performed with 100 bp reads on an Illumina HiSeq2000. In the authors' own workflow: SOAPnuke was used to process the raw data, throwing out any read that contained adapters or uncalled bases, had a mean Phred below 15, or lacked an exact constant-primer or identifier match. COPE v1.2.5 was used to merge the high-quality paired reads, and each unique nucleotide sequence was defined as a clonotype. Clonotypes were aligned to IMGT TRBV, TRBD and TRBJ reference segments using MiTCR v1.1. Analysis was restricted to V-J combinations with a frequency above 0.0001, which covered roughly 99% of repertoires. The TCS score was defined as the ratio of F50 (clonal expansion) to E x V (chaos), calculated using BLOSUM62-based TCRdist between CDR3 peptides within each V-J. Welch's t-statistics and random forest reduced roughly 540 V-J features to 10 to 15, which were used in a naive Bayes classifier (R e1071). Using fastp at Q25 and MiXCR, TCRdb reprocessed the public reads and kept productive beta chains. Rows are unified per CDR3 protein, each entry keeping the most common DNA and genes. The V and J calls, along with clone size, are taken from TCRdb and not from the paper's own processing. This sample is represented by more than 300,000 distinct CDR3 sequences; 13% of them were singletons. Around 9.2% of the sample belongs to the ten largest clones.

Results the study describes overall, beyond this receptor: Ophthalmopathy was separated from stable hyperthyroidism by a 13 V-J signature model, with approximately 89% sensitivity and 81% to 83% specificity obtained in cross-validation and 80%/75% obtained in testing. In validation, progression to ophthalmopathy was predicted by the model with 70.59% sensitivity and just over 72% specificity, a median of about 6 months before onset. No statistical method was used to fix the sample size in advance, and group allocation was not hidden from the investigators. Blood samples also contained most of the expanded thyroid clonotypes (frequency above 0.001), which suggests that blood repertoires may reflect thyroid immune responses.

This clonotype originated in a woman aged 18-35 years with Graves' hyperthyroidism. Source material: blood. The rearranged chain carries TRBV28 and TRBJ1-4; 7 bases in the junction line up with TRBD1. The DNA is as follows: TGTGCCAGCAGTTTAGGGAACAGGGGTCGCAATGAAAAACTGTTTTTT. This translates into CASSLGNRGRNEKLFF.